The T cell receptor (beta chain) described here comes from a study of T-cell reconstitution after alpha-beta-depleted transplantation in children (dated by TCRdb to 2016 to 2017). Regarding the complete study: Using TCR repertoire profiling, the study followed T-cell immune reconstitution in a quantitative way in children after TCRalphabeta/CD19-depleted allogeneic hematopoietic cell transplantation.

Libraries were constructed by PCR. TCRdb lists the instrument as Illumina HiSeq 2500. TCR libraries were prepared with molecular barcoding, using unique molecular identifiers to normalize TCRbeta repertoire quantification. Using fastp at Q25 and MiXCR, TCRdb reprocessed the public reads and kept productive beta chains. Every CDR3 protein is listed once, alongside the most common genes and DNA of its rows. The table for this sample lists hundreds of thousands of distinct CDR3 sequences; about 17% of them were counted only once. Of the sample, roughly two fifths falls within the top ten clones. Concerning this clonotype: Its specific antigen is unknown. It has no much larger one-base neighbor in the sample; base qualities were not kept.

The sample's treatment or condition, from its label and the paper: allogeneic hematopoietic cell transplantation with graft depleted of TCRalphabeta T cells and CD19 B cells. Transplant recipients were children who received TCRalphabeta/CD19-depleted allogeneic hematopoietic cell grafts. Sequences GTSNPN (CDR1) and SVGIG (CDR2) are obtained from the germline V gene (reference sequence). V loses 5 bases at its end and J loses 7 bases; junction bases beyond the gene matches: 10. There are 13 amino acids in the CDR3, from cysteine to phenylalanine inclusive. The read is trimmed to its CDR3 DNA, 39 bases read in frame from base 1. The paper's findings and limits, for the study overall: In some patients, the high TCRbeta diversity seen at day 60 was put down to recipient T cells and intrathymic progenitors that had survived conditioning. Apparently early alphabetaT-cell count recovery about two months after transplant reportedly relied on only several hundred rapidly expanded clones derived from non-depleted graft cells. The frequencies of hyperexpanded clones fell over the following months, and after one year, T-cell counts and TCRbeta diversity were mostly attributed to newly produced T cells.

This clonotype was obtained from a male patient between 2 and 10 years old who had a stem cell transplant for acute lymphoblastic leukemia, so the T cells may come from the graft donor. Recombination joined TRBV30 with TRBJ1-1, and TRBD1 aligns with 7 junction nucleotides. Sequences were derived from PBMCs, mostly from graft donor cells, sampled 360 days after TCRalphabeta/CD19-depleted stem cell transplant. This receptor carries the CDR3 CAWEVVGGSEAFF. In nucleotide form, the sequence is TGTGCCTGGGAAGTTGTAGGGGGCAGTGAAGCTTTCTTT.